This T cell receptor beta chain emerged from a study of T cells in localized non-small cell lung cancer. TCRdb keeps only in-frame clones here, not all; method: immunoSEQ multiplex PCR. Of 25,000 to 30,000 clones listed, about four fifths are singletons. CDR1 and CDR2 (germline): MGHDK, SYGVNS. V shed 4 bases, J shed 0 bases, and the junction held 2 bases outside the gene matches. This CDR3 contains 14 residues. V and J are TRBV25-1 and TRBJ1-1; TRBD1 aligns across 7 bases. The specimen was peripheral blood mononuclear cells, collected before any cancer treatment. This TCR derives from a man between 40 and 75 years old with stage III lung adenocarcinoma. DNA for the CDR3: TGTGCCAGCAGTGTGACAGGGATGAACACTGAAGCTTTCTTT. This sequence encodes CASSVTGMNTEAFF. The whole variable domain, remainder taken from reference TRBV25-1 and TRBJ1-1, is EADIYQTPRYLVIGTGKKITLECSQTMGHDKMYWYQQDPGMELHLIHYSYGVNSTEKGDLSSESTVSRIRTEHFPLTLESARPSHTSQYLCASSVTGMNTEAFFGQGTRLTVV.